Listed below are T cell receptor beta chains from one sample, sequenced in a study of cytomegalovirus exposure and HLA in healthy donors. The table came from immunoSEQ multiplex PCR; TCRdb's copy has only in-frame clones and leaves some out. The sample carries about 82,000 clones, 85% to 90% recorded once. Sequencing was carried out using PBMCs. Receptors were obtained from a man between 18 and 29 years old in good health and CMV-seronegative. CDR3s include the opening cysteine and the closing phenylalanine or tryptophan. Fields, in order: CDR3 protein, CDR3 DNA, V gene, J gene, D gene, clone size. The D gene is left open where the match is weak. Clone sizes are given selectively: once, few, many, or a class where the clone is expanded.

CDR3 protein: CASSIDLATGELFF
CDR3 DNA: TGTGCCAGCAGCATTGACTTGGCCACCGGGGAGCTGTTTTTT
V gene: TRBV11-2
J gene: TRBJ2-2
D gene: -
clone size: -

CDR3 protein: CASSLAAGLFQETQYF
CDR3 DNA: TGTGCCAGCAGCTTAGCGGCGGGTTTGTTCCAAGAGACCCAGTACTTC
V gene: TRBV11-2
J gene: TRBJ2-5
D gene: -
clone size: -

CDR3 protein: CASSLAGLKQYF
CDR3 DNA: TGTGCCAGCAGCTTAGCGGGTCTAAAGCAGTACTTC
V gene: TRBV11-2
J gene: TRBJ2-5
D gene: -
clone size: -

CDR3 protein: CASSFTQGAHPTGNTIYF
CDR3 DNA: TGTGCCAGCAGTTTCACACAGGGGGCGCACCCGACTGGAAACACCATATATTTT
V gene: TRBV7-9
J gene: TRBJ1-3
D gene: TRBD1
clone size: -

CDR3 protein: CASSGGLAGGEQYF
CDR3 DNA: TGTGCCAGCAGCGGCGGACTAGCGGGAGGTGAGCAGTACTTC
V gene: TRBV5-6
J gene: TRBJ2-7
D gene: TRBD2
clone size: -

CDR3 protein: CAWGATVSEKLFF
CDR3 DNA: TGTGCCTGGGGTGCCACCGTTAGTGAAAAACTGTTTTTT
V gene: TRBV30
J gene: TRBJ1-4
D gene: -
clone size: -

CDR3 protein: CASSFMGSSYNEQFF
CDR3 DNA: TGTGCCAGCAGTTTTATGGGGAGCTCCTACAATGAGCAGTTCTTC
V gene: TRBV27
J gene: TRBJ2-1
D gene: -
clone size: -

CDR3 protein: CSAGNGEGKLFF
CDR3 DNA: TGCAGCGCAGGGAATGGGGAGGGAAAACTGTTTTTT
V gene: TRBV29-1
J gene: TRBJ1-4
D gene: -
clone size: -

CDR3 protein: CASSGRTVTGYTF
CDR3 DNA: TGTGCCAGCAGTGGGCGGACAGTAACCGGCTACACCTTC
V gene: TRBV25-1
J gene: TRBJ1-2
D gene: -
clone size: -

CDR3 protein: CASLVAGTSRLQFF
CDR3 DNA: TGTGCCAGCCTAGTAGCGGGCACTAGCCGTTTGCAGTTCTTC
V gene: TRBV5-4
J gene: TRBJ2-1
D gene: TRBD2
clone size: -

CDR3 protein: CASSVGQGQVCEQYF
CDR3 DNA: TGTGCCAGCAGCGTGGGACAGGGGCAGGTCTGCGAGCAGTACTTC
V gene: TRBV6-1
J gene: TRBJ2-7
D gene: TRBD1
clone size: -

CDR3 protein: CASSLEDPRERQYF
CDR3 DNA: TGTGCCAGCAGCTTAGAAGACCCGCGGGAGCGGCAGTACTTC
V gene: TRBV7-9
J gene: TRBJ2-7
D gene: TRBD2
clone size: -

CDR3 protein: CASSPGDGPYEQYF
CDR3 DNA: TGTGCCAGCAGCCCAGGGGACGGGCCCTACGAGCAGTACTTC
V gene: TRBV9
J gene: TRBJ2-7
D gene: -
clone size: -

CDR3 protein: CASSPSSGSQPQHF
CDR3 DNA: TGTGCCAGCAGTCCGTCCTCTGGTAGTCAGCCCCAGCATTTT
V gene: TRBV28
J gene: TRBJ1-5
D gene: -
clone size: -

CDR3 protein: CASSASGSGNPGANVLTF
CDR3 DNA: TGTGCCAGCAGTGCATCGGGATCGGGGAACCCTGGGGCCAACGTCCTGACTTTC
V gene: TRBV28
J gene: TRBJ2-6
D gene: -
clone size: -

CDR3 protein: CASSFPAGGIYTGELFF
CDR3 DNA: TGTGCCAGCAGCTTTCCAGCAGGGGGAATATACACCGGGGAGCTGTTTTTT
V gene: TRBV5-6
J gene: TRBJ2-2
D gene: TRBD1
clone size: -

CDR3 protein: CASSVVVTGELFF
CDR3 DNA: TGTGCCAGCAGCGTAGTAGTCACCGGGGAGCTGTTTTTT
V gene: TRBV9
J gene: TRBJ2-2
D gene: -
clone size: -

CDR3 protein: CASSFSGSYNSPLHF
CDR3 DNA: TGTGCCAGCAGCTTTAGCGGGTCCTATAATTCACCCCTCCACTTT
V gene: TRBV5-4
J gene: TRBJ1-6
D gene: -
clone size: -

CDR3 protein: CASTVTGDFGNIQYF
CDR3 DNA: TGTGCCAGCACCGTGACAGGGGATTTTGGAAACATTCAGTACTTC
V gene: TRBV7-9
J gene: TRBJ2-4
D gene: TRBD1
clone size: -

CDR3 protein: CASSRDIYGYTF
CDR3 DNA: TGTGCCAGCAGTCGGGATATCTATGGCTACACCTTC
V gene: TRBV13
J gene: TRBJ1-2
D gene: -
clone size: -

CDR3 protein: CASSYSLWTGDRDTEAFF
CDR3 DNA: TGTGCCAGCAGTTATTCACTATGGACAGGGGACAGGGACACTGAAGCTTTCTTT
V gene: TRBV5-8
J gene: TRBJ1-1
D gene: TRBD1
clone size: -

CDR3 protein: CASSILTSGRAARETQYF
CDR3 DNA: TGTGCCAGTAGTATCCTGACTAGCGGGAGGGCCGCGCGGGAGACCCAGTACTTC
V gene: TRBV19
J gene: TRBJ2-5
D gene: TRBD2
clone size: -

CDR3 protein: CASSLGQAGGYTF
CDR3 DNA: TGTGCCAGCAGCTTAGGACAGGCGGGCGGCTACACCTTC
V gene: TRBV7-2
J gene: TRBJ1-2
D gene: -
clone size: -

CDR3 protein: CASSVASGGELFF
CDR3 DNA: TGTGCCAGCAGCGTAGCGAGCGGCGGGGAGCTGTTTTTT
V gene: TRBV9
J gene: TRBJ2-2
D gene: -
clone size: once

CDR3 protein: CATSDSGLAGSYNEQFF
CDR3 DNA: TGTGCCACCTCAGACTCGGGACTAGCGGGATCATACAATGAGCAGTTCTTC
V gene: TRBV6-4
J gene: TRBJ2-1
D gene: TRBD2
clone size: -

CDR3 protein: CASSAQGSYEQYF
CDR3 DNA: TGTGCCAGCAGTGCACAGGGCTCCTACGAGCAGTACTTC
V gene: TRBV27
J gene: TRBJ2-7
D gene: -
clone size: -

CDR3 protein: CASSLGTGKTYEQYF
CDR3 DNA: TGTGCCAGCAGCTTAGGGACAGGGAAGACCTACGAGCAGTACTTC
V gene: TRBV11-2
J gene: TRBJ2-7
D gene: TRBD1
clone size: few

CDR3 protein: CASSIRVAGGFANTGELFF
CDR3 DNA: TGTGCCAGTAGTATAAGGGTAGCGGGAGGGTTCGCGAACACCGGGGAGCTGTTTTTT
V gene: TRBV19
J gene: TRBJ2-2
D gene: TRBD2
clone size: -

CDR3 protein: CASSESSGVQPQHF
CDR3 DNA: TGTGCCAGCAGTGAATCCTCAGGCGTTCAGCCCCAGCATTTT
V gene: TRBV2
J gene: TRBJ1-5
D gene: -
clone size: -

CDR3 protein: CASRPDRGPYNEQFF
CDR3 DNA: TGTGCCAGCAGACCTGACAGGGGACCTTACAATGAGCAGTTCTTC
V gene: TRBV16
J gene: TRBJ2-1
D gene: TRBD1
clone size: -

CDR3 protein: CASSLGGGNTEAFF
CDR3 DNA: TGTGCCAGCAGCTTAGGAGGGGGGAACACTGAAGCTTTCTTT
V gene: TRBV7-9
J gene: TRBJ1-1
D gene: -
clone size: -

CDR3 protein: CASSPSGGATNEKLFF
CDR3 DNA: TGTGCCAGCAGTCCCTCAGGGGGCGCGACTAATGAAAAACTGTTTTTT
V gene: TRBV9
J gene: TRBJ1-4
D gene: TRBD1
clone size: -

CDR3 protein: CASSLVGGGTQPQHF
CDR3 DNA: TGTGCCAGCAGCTTAGTCGGGGGGGGAACCCAGCCCCAGCATTTT
V gene: TRBV7-2
J gene: TRBJ1-5
D gene: -
clone size: -

CDR3 protein: CASSLMGTGSNQPQHF
CDR3 DNA: TGTGCCAGCAGCTTAATGGGGACAGGGAGCAATCAGCCCCAGCATTTT
V gene: TRBV7-3
J gene: TRBJ1-5
D gene: TRBD1
clone size: -

CDR3 protein: CASIPGAFLTGKSGELFF
CDR3 DNA: TGTGCCAGCATCCCCGGTGCCTTCTTAACCGGGAAAAGCGGGGAGCTGTTTTTT
V gene: TRBV28
J gene: TRBJ2-2
D gene: -
clone size: -

CDR3 protein: CASKRWKTGNSNQPQHF
CDR3 DNA: TGTGCCAGCAAGAGGTGGAAGACAGGGAATAGCAATCAGCCCCAGCATTTT
V gene: TRBV21-1
J gene: TRBJ1-5
D gene: -
clone size: -

CDR3 protein: CAKESDTQYF
CDR3 DNA: TGTGCTAAGGAGTCAGATACGCAGTATTTT
V gene: TRBV7-7
J gene: TRBJ2-3
D gene: -
clone size: -

CDR3 protein: CASSPHLGGQSAGGRAGELFF
CDR3 DNA: TGTGCCAGCAGCCCCCACCTAGGGGGCCAGTCGGCGGGAGGGCGCGCCGGGGAGCTGTTTTTT
V gene: TRBV7-6
J gene: TRBJ2-2
D gene: TRBD2
clone size: -

CDR3 protein: CASGTFENTQYF
CDR3 DNA: TGTGCCAGTGGGACTTTCGAAAATACGCAGTATTTT
V gene: TRBV7-8
J gene: TRBJ2-3
D gene: -
clone size: -

CDR3 protein: CASSPAGQIYEQYF
CDR3 DNA: TGTGCCAGCTCTCCCGCGGGGCAAATATACGAGCAGTACTTC
V gene: TRBV27
J gene: TRBJ2-7
D gene: -
clone size: -

CDR3 protein: CASRLTGPNTGELFF
CDR3 DNA: TGTGCCAGCAGGTTGACAGGGCCGAACACCGGGGAGCTGTTTTTT
V gene: TRBV6-5
J gene: TRBJ2-2
D gene: TRBD1
clone size: -